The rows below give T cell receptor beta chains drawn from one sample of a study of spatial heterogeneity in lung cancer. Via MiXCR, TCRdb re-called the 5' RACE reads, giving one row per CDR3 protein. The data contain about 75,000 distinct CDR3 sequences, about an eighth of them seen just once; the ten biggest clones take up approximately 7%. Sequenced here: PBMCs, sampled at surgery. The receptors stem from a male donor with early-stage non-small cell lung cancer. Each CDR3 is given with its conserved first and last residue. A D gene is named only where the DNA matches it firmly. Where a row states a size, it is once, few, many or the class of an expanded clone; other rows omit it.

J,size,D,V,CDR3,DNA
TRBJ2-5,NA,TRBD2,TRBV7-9,CASSLTSGSETQYF,TGTGCCAGCAGCTTAACTAGCGGGAGTGAGACCCAGTACTTC
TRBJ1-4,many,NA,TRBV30,CAWSPMAPGTNEKLFF,TGTGCCTGGAGTCCCATGGCCCCGGGGACTAATGAAAAACTGTTTTTT
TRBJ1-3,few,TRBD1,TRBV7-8,CASSPPNRGRFRNTIYF,TGTGCCAGCAGCCCACCCAACAGGGGCCGGTTTCGAAACACCATATATTTT
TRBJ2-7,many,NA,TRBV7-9,CASSLTGPASTRSYEQYF,TGTGCCAGCAGCTTAACTGGCCCGGCTAGCACCCGCTCCTACGAGCAGTACTTC
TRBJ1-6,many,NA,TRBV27,CASSYETGSPLHF,TGTGCCAGCAGCTATGAAACGGGTTCACCCCTCCACTTT
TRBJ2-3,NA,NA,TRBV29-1,CSVASGRGSRTDTQYF,TGCAGCGTCGCCTCTGGAAGGGGCTCCCGCACAGATACGCAGTATTTT
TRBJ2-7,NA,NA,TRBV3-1,CASSHYPSQGAYEQYF,TGTGCCAGCAGCCATTACCCTTCCCAAGGGGCCTACGAGCAGTACTTC
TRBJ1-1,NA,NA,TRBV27,CASSYLGNTEAFF,TGTGCCAGCAGTTACCTAGGTAACACTGAAGCTTTCTTT
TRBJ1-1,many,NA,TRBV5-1,CASSLGWGAGTEAFF,TGCGCCAGCAGCTTGGGATGGGGGGCAGGCACTGAAGCTTTCTTT
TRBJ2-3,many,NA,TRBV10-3,CATGAESGFTDTQYF,TGTGCCACAGGGGCGGAAAGCGGCTTCACAGATACGCAGTATTTT
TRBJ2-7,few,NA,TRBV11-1,CASSFFGISYEQYF,TGTGCCAGCAGCTTCTTTGGTATCTCCTACGAGCAGTACTTC
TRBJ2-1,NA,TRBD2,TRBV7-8,CASSRVSGSVYEQFF,TGTGCCAGCAGTAGAGTTAGCGGGAGTGTCTATGAGCAGTTCTTC
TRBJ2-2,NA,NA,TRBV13,CASSIRTHQNTGELFF,TGTGCCAGCAGCATTCGGACTCATCAGAACACCGGGGAGCTGTTTTTT
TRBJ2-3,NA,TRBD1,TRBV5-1,CASSFTGTGAAFPDTQYF,TGCGCCAGCAGCTTCACCGGGACAGGGGCGGCATTCCCAGATACGCAGTATTTT
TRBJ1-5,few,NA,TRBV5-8,CASTADIIPSNQPQHF,TGTGCCAGCACGGCAGACATCATTCCTAGCAATCAGCCCCAGCATTTT
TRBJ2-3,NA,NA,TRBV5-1,CASSIFGQSDTQYF,TGCGCCAGCAGCATCTTTGGACAGTCGGATACGCAGTATTTT
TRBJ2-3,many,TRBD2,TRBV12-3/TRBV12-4,CASTPGLAVQYF,TGTGCCAGCACCCCGGGACTAGCGGTGCAGTATTTT
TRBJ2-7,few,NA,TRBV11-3,CASSSLGVGYEQYF,TGTGCCAGCAGCTCGCTGGGAGTAGGCTACGAGCAGTACTTC
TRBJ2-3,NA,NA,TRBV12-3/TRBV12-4,CASSPWRETQYF,TGTGCCAGCAGCCCGTGGCGGGAAACGCAGTATTTT
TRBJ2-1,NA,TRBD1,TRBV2,CASRTGQGYFF,TGTGCCAGCAGGACGGGACAGGGGTATTTCTTC
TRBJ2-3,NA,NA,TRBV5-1,CASSLTGVWPDTQYF,TGCGCCAGCAGCTTGACGGGGGTTTGGCCAGATACGCAGTATTTT
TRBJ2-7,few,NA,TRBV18,CASSPISSGSSYEQYF,TGTGCCAGCTCACCCATATCCTCCGGTAGCTCCTACGAGCAGTACTTC
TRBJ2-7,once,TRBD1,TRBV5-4,CASNIVTGGPSYEQYF,TGTGCCAGCAACATTGTGACAGGGGGCCCTTCCTACGAGCAGTACTTC
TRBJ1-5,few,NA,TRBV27,CASAPGRVNQPQHF,TGTGCCAGCGCCCCTGGAAGGGTGAATCAGCCCCAGCATTTT
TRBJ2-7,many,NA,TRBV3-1,CASSQAGYEQYF,TGTGCCAGCAGCCAAGCAGGGTACGAGCAGTACTTC
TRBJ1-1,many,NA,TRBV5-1,CASSLSPLNTEAFF,TGCGCCAGCAGCTTATCACCATTGAACACTGAAGCTTTCTTT
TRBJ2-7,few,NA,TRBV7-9,CASSLGFYEQYF,TGTGCCAGCAGCTTAGGGTTCTACGAGCAGTACTTC
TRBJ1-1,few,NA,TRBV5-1,CASSLDGLGAFF,TGCGCCAGCAGCTTGGATGGGCTCGGCGCTTTCTTT
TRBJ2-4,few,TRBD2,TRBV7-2,CASSLGGSGRRRNIQYF,TGTGCCAGCAGCTTAGGGGGTAGCGGGAGACGCAGAAACATTCAGTACTTC
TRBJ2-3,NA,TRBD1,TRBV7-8,CASSSTGFLTDTQYF,TGTGCCAGCAGCTCGACAGGGTTCCTCACAGATACGCAGTATTTT
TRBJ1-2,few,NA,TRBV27,CASSFTAQYSYGYTF,TGTGCCAGCAGTTTTACGGCGCAGTATAGCTATGGCTACACCTTC
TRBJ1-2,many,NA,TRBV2,CASRARDRLNYGYTF,TGTGCCAGCAGAGCCCGGGACCGGCTAAACTATGGCTACACCTTC
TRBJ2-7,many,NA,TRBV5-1,CASSLDREWYEQYF,TGCGCCAGCAGCTTGGACAGGGAGTGGTACGAGCAGTACTTC
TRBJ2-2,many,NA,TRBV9,CASSVEDSYTGELFF,TGTGCCAGCAGCGTAGAGGACAGCTACACCGGGGAGCTGTTTTTT
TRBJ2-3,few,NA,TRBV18,CASSPGVRTDTQYF,TGTGCCAGCTCACCAGGGGTTAGGACAGATACGCAGTATTTT
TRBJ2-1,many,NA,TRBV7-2,CASSPTSDEQFF,TGTGCCAGCAGCCCGACTAGTGATGAGCAGTTCTTC
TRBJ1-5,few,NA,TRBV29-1,CSVAREGQPQHF,TGCAGCGTAGCCAGGGAGGGTCAGCCCCAGCATTTT
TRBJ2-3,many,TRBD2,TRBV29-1,CSVELAGPDTQYF,TGCAGCGTTGAACTAGCGGGACCAGATACGCAGTATTTT
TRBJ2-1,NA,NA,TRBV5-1,CASSPDPSSYNEQFF,TGCGCCAGCAGCCCCGACCCGAGCTCCTACAATGAGCAGTTCTTC
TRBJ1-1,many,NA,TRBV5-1,CASSFQGQDTEAFF,TGCGCCAGCAGCTTCCAGGGGCAGGACACTGAAGCTTTCTTT
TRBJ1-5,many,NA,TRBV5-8,CASSLELVGNQPQHF,TGTGCCAGCAGCTTGGAACTAGTTGGGAATCAGCCCCAGCATTTT
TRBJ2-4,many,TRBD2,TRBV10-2,CASSAEAGGGDIQYF,TGCGCCAGCAGTGCGGAAGCGGGAGGTGGGGACATTCAGTACTTC
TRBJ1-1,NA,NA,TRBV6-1,CASISDMTTEAFF,TGTGCCAGCATTTCGGACATGACCACTGAAGCTTTCTTT
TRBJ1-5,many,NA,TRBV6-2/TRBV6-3,CASSWRLGGNQPQHF,TGTGCCAGCAGTTGGAGATTGGGAGGCAATCAGCCCCAGCATTTT
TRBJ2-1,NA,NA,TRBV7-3,CASSFDYGGNEQFF,TGTGCCAGCAGCTTTGACTATGGAGGCAATGAGCAGTTCTTC
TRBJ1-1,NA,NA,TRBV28,CASSLRKTEAFF,TGTGCCAGCAGTTTAAGAAAGACTGAAGCTTTCTTT